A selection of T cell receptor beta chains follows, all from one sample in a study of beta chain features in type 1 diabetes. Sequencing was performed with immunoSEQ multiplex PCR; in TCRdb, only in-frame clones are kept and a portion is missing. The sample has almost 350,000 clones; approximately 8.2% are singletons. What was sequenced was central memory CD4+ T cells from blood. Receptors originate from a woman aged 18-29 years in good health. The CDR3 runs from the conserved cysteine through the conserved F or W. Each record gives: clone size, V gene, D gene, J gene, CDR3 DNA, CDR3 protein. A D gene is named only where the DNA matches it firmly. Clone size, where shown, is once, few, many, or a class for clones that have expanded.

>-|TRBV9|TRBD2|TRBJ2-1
TGTGCCAGCAGCGCAGGAGGCAGCGGGAGCGGTATTGAGCAGTTCTTC
CASSAGGSGSGIEQFF
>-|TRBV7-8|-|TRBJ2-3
TGTGCCAGCAGTCCCCAGTCAGATACGCAGTATTTT
CASSPQSDTQYF
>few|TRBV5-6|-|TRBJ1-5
TGTGCCAGCAGCTTGGCGGGTTGGAAATCCCCAAATCAGCCCCAGCATTTT
CASSLAGWKSPNQPQHF
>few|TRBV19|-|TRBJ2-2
TGTGCCAGTAGTTTCGCTTGGGGACTCGGGGAGCTGTTTTTT
CASSFAWGLGELFF
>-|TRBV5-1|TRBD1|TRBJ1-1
TGCGCCAGCAGCAAGACAGGGGAGTCGTCTGAAGCTTTCTTT
CASSKTGESSEAFF
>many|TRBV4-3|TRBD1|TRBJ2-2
TGCGCCAGCAGCCCAAGGGCGGACAGGGGTCTCGGCGGGGAGCTGTTTTTT
CASSPRADRGLGGELFF
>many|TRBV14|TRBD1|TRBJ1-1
TGTGCCAGCAGCCCCGGACAGGGTGGGAACACTGAAGCTTTCTTT
CASSPGQGGNTEAFF
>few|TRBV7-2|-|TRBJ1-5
TGTGCCAGCAGCTCCCACGGGCCCGGCCGAGCCAGTACGCCCCAGCATTTT
CASSSHGPGRASTPQHF
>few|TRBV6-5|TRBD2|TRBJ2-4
TGTGCCACCAGAGGGCTAGCGGGAGGCAAAAACATTCAGTACTTC
CATRGLAGGKNIQYF
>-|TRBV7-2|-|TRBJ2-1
TGTGCCAGCAGCCCCCCAGAGCAGTTCTTC
CASSPPEQFF
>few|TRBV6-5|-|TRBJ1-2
TGTGCCAGCAGTAGGTTGTCCGGGACATCATATGGCTACACCTTC
CASSRLSGTSYGYTF
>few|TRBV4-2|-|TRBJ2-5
TGTGCCAGCAGCCAAGTCCACTCTCCCGAAGAGACCCAGTACTTC
CASSQVHSPEETQYF
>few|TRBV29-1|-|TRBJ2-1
TGCAGCGTTGAAGATCCGTACCACTACAATGAGCAGTTCTTC
CSVEDPYHYNEQFF
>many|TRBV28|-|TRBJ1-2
TGTGCCAGCAGTCCGTCGACGACCCGGGGCTACACCTTC
CASSPSTTRGYTF
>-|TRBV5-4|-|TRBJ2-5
TGTGCCAGCAGCTTGGGAGATAGTAAAGAGACCCAGTACTTC
CASSLGDSKETQYF
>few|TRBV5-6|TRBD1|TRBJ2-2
TGTGCCAGCGGAAGGACAGGGTACACCGGGGAGCTGTTTTTT
CASGRTGYTGELFF
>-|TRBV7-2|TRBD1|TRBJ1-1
TGTGCCAGCAGCCCCAAGCAGGGGGTTTGGGGTAACACTGAAGCTTTCTTT
CASSPKQGVWGNTEAFF
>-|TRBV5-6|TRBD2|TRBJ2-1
TGTGCCAGCAGCTTGGGCCTGACTAGCGGAAAATACAATGAGCAGTTCTTC
CASSLGLTSGKYNEQFF
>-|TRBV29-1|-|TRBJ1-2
TGCAGCGTTGGTACAGGTCTTTATGGCTACACCTTC
CSVGTGLYGYTF
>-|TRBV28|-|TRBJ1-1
TGTGCCAGCAGTTTACGCCACATGAACACTGAAGCTTTCTTT
CASSLRHMNTEAFF
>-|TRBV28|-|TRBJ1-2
TGTGCCAGCAGTCCCCCGACTAACTATGGCTACACCTTC
CASSPPTNYGYTF
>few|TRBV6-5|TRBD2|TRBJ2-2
TGTGCCAGCAGGATTAGCGGGAGGGCCGCCGGGGAGCTGTTTTTT
CASRISGRAAGELFF
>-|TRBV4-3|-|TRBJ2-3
TGCGCCAGCAGTCTCAACCTGCAGGGCACAGATACGCAGTATTTT
CASSLNLQGTDTQYF
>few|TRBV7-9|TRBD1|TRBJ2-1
TGTGCCAGCAGTACACCGGGACAGGGGAGCTCCTACAATGAGCAGTTCTTC
CASSTPGQGSSYNEQFF
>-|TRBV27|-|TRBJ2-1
TGTGCCAGCAGTCCGACGGAGAGCTCCTACAATGAGCAGTTCTTC
CASSPTESSYNEQFF
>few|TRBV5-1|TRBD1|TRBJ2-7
TGCGCCAGCAGCTTAATCGGACAGGGAGGCTACGAGCAGTACTTC
CASSLIGQGGYEQYF
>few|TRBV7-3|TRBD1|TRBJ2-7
TGTGCCAGCAGCCTGGACAGGGGGCACGAGCAGTACTTC
CASSLDRGHEQYF
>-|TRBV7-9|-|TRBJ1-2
TGTGCCAGCAGCTCCGACGGGGATCGCTATGGCTACACCTTC
CASSSDGDRYGYTF
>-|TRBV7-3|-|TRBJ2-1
TGTGCCAGCAGCTTAACCGGTGCGGAAAGCTACAATGAGCAGTTCTTC
CASSLTGAESYNEQFF
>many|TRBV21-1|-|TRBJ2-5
TGTGCCAGCAGCAAACCCGGGACAGGGGCCAGCCGAACCCAGTACTTC
CASSKPGTGASRTQYF
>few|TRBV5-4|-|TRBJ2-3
TGTGCCAGCAGCTTGGGGGGGTCAACTAGCACAGATACGCAGTATTTT
CASSLGGSTSTDTQYF
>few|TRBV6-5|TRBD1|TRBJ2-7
TGTGCCAGCAGGCTACAGGGGAATCAGTACTTC
CASRLQGNQYF
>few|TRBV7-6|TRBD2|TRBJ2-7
TGTGCCAGCAGCTTAGGGCAGACTAGCGGGAGTGGCTACGAGCAGTACTTC
CASSLGQTSGSGYEQYF
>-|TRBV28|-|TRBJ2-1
TGTGCCAGCAGTTTAGCGGGTCTAATCAATGAGCAGTTCTTC
CASSLAGLINEQFF
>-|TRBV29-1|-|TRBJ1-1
TGCAGCGGACTCGGGGGGAAAGCTTTCTTT
CSGLGGKAFF
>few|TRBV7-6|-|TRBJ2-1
TGTGCCAGCAGCTCAGGGTTATTGGTCTACAATGAGCAGTTCTTC
CASSSGLLVYNEQFF
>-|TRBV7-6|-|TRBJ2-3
TGTGCCAGCAGCTTAGCTGCGTCAGCAAACACAGATACGCAGTATTTT
CASSLAASANTDTQYF
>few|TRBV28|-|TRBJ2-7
TGTGCCAGCAGTTTCGGTGCAGGGCAAGCGTACGAGCAGTACTTC
CASSFGAGQAYEQYF
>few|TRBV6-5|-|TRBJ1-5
TGTGCCAGCAGGGACCATAGCAATCAGCCCCAGCATTTT
CASRDHSNQPQHF